The 9 T cell receptor beta chains given below trace back to one sample, sequenced in a study of blood T cell repertoires in COVID-19. The table came from immunoSEQ multiplex PCR; TCRdb's copy has only in-frame clones and leaves some out. The sample carries 150,000 to 200,000 clones, about 88% recorded once. The sample was PBMCs or T cells enriched from blood (not recorded which). The receptors come from a woman between 40 and 50 years old in a cohort exposed to, infected with or recovered from COVID-19 (not recorded which).

The chain recombines TRBV7-2 with TRBJ2-7; 8 positions agree with TRBD1. This CDR3 comprises 15 residues. Germline lookup yields CDR1 SGHTA and CDR2 FQGNSA. The junction had 7 bases not matched to a gene; V was cut back by 6 bases and J by 0 bases. The CDR3 DNA reads TGTGCCAGCAGGACCGGGACAGGCTTCTCCTACGAGCAGTACTTC. Its protein is CASRTGTGFSYEQYF.

The chain is built from TRBV2 and TRBJ1-3, with TRBD1 matching 7 bases. The CDR3 length is 16 residues. Germline CDR1 SNHLY, CDR2 FYNNEI. The V segment lost 6 bases and the J segment 0 bases; nucleotides outside the gene matches: 8. The CDR3 protein is CASRGQQLYSGNTIYF. For the CDR3, the DNA is TGTGCCAGCAGGGGACAGCAACTTTACTCTGGAAACACCATATATTTT.

V usage is TRBV12-3 or TRBV12-4 and J usage is TRBJ1-2; 8 nucleotides agree with TRBD1. Trimming removed 3 bases from V and 6 bases from J; junction bases left unmatched: 3. CDR3 length: 13 amino acids. Written as DNA, the CDR3 is TGTGCCAGCAGTTTCATACAGGGGGATGGCTACACCTTC. It is translated as CASSFIQGDGYTF.

This clone appeared a single time. The CDR3 protein is CASSQDWNSYEQYF. CDR3 DNA sequence: TGTGCCAGCAGCCAAGACTGGAACTCCTACGAGCAGTACTTC. V is TRBV7-9 and J is TRBJ2-7; D call uncertain. The germline CDR1 and CDR2 sequences are SEHNR and FQNEAQ (reference sequence). The CDR3 sequence is 14 residues long. V lost 5 bases and J lost 0, with 11 bases in between.

The chain is built from TRBV9 and TRBJ1-1, with a possible D match to TRBD1 (6 bases). V was clipped by 3 bases and J by 2 bases, with 14 bases between them. CDR3 size: 15 residues. Germline CDR1 reads SGDLS; CDR2 reads YYNGEE. The CDR3 region has the DNA TGTGCCAGCAGCGGGACAGCGGGGGGAAACACTGAAGCTTTCTTT. Encoded protein: CASSGTAGGNTEAFF.

The V call is TRBV4-2, the J call TRBJ1-1; no reliable D call. CDR1 LGHNA and CDR2 YNFKEQ come from the germline V gene. The V and J ends lost 0 bases and 4 bases respectively, with 12 bases between them. This CDR3 has 15 amino acids. CDR3 DNA sequence: TGTGCCAGCAGCCAAGATGAGGGAATCGTCACTGAAGCTTTCTTT. It encodes CASSQDEGIVTEAFF.

The chain carries TRBV15 and TRBJ1-1; no clear D. V was pared by 6 bases and J by 0 bases, with 8 bases between. The CDR3 spans 13 residues. Germline V CDR1 and CDR2: LNHNV, YYDKDF (reference sequence). CDR3 bases: TGTGCCACCAGACGCGTCATGAACACTGAAGCTTTCTTT. Encoded protein: CATRRVMNTEAFF.

This chain links TRBV7-8 with TRBJ2-1; D might be TRBD2 (6 bases). V dropped 9 bases and J dropped 9 bases, with 30 bases sitting between them. CDR1 is SGHVS, CDR2 FQNEAQ, per germline. The CDR3 is 17 amino acids. CDR3 in DNA: TGTGCCAGTCGCCTAGGGTCCCTGGAGGGTAAAGTCGGTGAGCAGTTCTTC. Translation gives CASRLGSLEGKVGEQFF.

The genes are TRBV2 and TRBJ1-2; tentatively, D is TRBD1 (6 bases). V lost 6 bases to trimming and J lost 0 bases, with 11 bases between them. CDR1 and CDR2 from the germline V gene are SNHLY and FYNNEI. This CDR3 region has 14 residues. The CDR3 coding sequence is TGTGCCAGCAGGAAAGGACAGACTAACTATGGCTACACCTTC. Its protein is CASRKGQTNYGYTF. Looking up the rest from reference TRBV2 and TRBJ1-2 gives the full variable domain: EPEVTQTPSHQVTQMGQEVILRCVPISNHLYFYWYRQILGQKVEFLVSFYNNEISEKSEIFDDQFSVERPDGSNFTLKIRSTKLEDSAMYFCASRKGQTNYGYTFGSGTRLTVV.